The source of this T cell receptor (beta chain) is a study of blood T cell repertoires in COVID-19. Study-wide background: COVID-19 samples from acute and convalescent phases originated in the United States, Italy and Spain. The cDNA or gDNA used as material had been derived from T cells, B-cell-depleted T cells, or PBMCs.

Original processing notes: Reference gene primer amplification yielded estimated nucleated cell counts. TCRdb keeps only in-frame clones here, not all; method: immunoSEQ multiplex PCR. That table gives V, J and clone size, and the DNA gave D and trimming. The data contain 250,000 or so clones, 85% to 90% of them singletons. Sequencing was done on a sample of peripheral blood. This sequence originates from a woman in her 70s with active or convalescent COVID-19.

The CDR3, as DNA: TGTGCCAGCAGTTTGACAGGGGAGGAGACCCAGTACTTC. Its translation: CASSLTGEETQYF. J is TRBJ2-5 and V is TRBV28; 8 bases align to TRBD1. Trimming removed 3 bases from V and 5 bases from J; junction bases left unmatched: 2. The CDR3 sequence is 13 residues long. Germline V CDR1 and CDR2: MDHEN, SYDVKM.